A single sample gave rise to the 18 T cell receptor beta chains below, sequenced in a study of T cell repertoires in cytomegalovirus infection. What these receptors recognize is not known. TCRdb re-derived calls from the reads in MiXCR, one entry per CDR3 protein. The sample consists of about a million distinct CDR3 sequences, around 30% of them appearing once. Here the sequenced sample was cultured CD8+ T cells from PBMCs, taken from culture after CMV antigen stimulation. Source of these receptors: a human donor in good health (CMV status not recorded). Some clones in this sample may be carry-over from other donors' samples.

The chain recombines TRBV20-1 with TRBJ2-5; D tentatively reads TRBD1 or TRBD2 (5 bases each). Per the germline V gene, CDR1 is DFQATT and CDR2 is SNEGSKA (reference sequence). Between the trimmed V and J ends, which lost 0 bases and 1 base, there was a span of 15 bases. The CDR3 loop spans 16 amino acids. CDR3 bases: TGCAGTGCTAGAGATGGGACGGCAAATATCCAAGAGACCCAGTACTTC. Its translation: CSARDGTANIQETQYF.

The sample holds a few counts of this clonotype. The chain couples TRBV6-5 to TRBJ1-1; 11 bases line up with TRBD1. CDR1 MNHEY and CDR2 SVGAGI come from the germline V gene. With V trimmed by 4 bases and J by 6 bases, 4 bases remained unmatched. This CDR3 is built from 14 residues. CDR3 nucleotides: TGTGCCAGCAGTTGGACAGGGGGCGGGCCTGAAGCTTTCTTT. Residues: CASSWTGGGPEAFF.

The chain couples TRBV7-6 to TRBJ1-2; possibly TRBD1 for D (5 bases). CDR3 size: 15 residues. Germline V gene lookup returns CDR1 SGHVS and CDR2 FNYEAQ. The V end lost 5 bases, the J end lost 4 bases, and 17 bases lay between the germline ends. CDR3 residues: CASSPQTGTGYGYTF. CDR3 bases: TGTGCCAGCAGCCCACAAACCGGTACAGGCTATGGCTACACCTTC. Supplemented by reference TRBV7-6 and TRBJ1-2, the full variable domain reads GAGVSQSPRYKVTKRGQDVALRCDPISGHVSLYWYRQALGQGPEFLTYFNYEAQQDKSGLPNDRFSAERPEGSISTLTIQRTEQRDSAMYRCASSPQTGTGYGYTFGSGTRLTVV.

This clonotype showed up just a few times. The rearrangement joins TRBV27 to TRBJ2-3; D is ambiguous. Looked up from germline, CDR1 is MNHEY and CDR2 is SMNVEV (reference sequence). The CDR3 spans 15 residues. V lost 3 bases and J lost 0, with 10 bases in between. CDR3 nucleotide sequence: TGTGCCAGCAGTTTTCTTGAGTTTAGCACAGATACGCAGTATTTT. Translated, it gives CASSFLEFSTDTQYF.

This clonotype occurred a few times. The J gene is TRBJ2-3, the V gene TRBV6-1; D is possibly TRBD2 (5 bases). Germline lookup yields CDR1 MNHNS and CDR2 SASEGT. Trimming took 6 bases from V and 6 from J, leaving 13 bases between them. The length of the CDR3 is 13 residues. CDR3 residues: CASRETRRDTQYF. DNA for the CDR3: TGTGCCAGCAGAGAAACCAGGAGGGATACGCAGTATTTT.

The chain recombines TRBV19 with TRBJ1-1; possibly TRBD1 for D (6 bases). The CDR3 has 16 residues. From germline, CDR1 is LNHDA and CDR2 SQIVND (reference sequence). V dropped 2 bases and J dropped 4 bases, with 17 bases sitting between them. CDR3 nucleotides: TGTGCCAGTAGTATATTACCCGGGACAATTGGCACTGAAGCTTTCTTT. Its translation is CASSILPGTIGTEAFF. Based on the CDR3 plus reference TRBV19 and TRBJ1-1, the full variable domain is DGGITQSPKYLFRKEGQNVTLSCEQNLNHDAMYWYRQDPGQGLRLIYYSQIVNDFQKGDIAEGYSVSREKKESFPLTVTSAQKNPTAFYLCASSILPGTIGTEAFFGQGTRLTVV.

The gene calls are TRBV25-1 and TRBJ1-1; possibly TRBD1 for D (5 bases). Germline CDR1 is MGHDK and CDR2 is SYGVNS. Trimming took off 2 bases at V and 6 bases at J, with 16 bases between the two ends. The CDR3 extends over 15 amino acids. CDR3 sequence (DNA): TGTGCCAGCAGTGAAAGTGGGGGTCGGAGGGCTGAAGCTTTCTTT. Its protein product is CASSESGGRRAEAFF.

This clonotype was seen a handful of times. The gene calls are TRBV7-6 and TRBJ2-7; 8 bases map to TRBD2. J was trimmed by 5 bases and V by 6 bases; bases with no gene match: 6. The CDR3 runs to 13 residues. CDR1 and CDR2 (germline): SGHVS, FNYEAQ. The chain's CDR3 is CASSRGGNDEQYF. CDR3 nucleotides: TGTGCCAGCAGTCGCGGGGGGAACGACGAGCAGTACTTC.

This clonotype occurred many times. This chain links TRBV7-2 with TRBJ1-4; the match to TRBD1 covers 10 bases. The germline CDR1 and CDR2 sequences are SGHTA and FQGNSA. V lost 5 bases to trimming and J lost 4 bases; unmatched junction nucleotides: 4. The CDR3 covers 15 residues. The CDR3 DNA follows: TGTGCCAGCAGCAGCGACAGGGGGCGTAATGAAAAACTGTTTTTT. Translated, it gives CASSSDRGRNEKLFF.

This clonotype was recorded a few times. The CDR3 protein is CASSPRLLDTQYF. The CDR3 region has the DNA TGTGCCAGCAGCCCTAGACTCCTCGATACGCAGTATTTT. This sequence joins TRBV11-2 and TRBJ2-3; no clear D. The CDR3 loop spans 13 amino acids. Germline-derived CDR1 and CDR2 are SGHAT and FQNNGV. Between the trimmed V and J ends, which lost 5 bases and 6 bases, there was a span of 12 bases. The full variable domain, completed using reference TRBV11-2 and TRBJ2-3, is EAGVAQSPRYKIIEKRQSVAFWCNPISGHATLYWYQQILGQGPKLLIQFQNNGVVDDSQLPKDRFSAERLKGVDSTLKIQPAKLEDSAVYLCASSPRLLDTQYFGPGTRLTVL.

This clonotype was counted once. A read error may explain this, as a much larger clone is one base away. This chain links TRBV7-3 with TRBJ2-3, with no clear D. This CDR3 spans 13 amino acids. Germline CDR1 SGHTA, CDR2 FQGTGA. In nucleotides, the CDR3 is TGTGCCAGCAGCTTAGTGAACACAGATATGCAGTATTTT. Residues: CASSLVNTDMQYF.

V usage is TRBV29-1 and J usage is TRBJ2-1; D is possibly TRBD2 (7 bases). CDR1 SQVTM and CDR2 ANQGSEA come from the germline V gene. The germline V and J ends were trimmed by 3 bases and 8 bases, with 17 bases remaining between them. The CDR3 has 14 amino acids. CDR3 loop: CSVDGWGGLDEQFF. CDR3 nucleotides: TGCAGCGTTGATGGATGGGGGGGCCTGGATGAGCAGTTCTTC.

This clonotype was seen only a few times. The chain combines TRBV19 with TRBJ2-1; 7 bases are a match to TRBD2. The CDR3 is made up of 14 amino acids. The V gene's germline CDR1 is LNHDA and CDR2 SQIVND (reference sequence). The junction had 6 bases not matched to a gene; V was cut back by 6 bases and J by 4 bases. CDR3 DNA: TGTGCCAGTAGGGATCTAGCGGTGTACAATGAGCAGTTCTTC. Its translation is CASRDLAVYNEQFF. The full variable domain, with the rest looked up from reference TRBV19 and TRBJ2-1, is DGGITQSPKYLFRKEGQNVTLSCEQNLNHDAMYWYRQDPGQGLRLIYYSQIVNDFQKGDIAEGYSVSREKKESFPLTVTSAQKNPTAFYLCASRDLAVYNEQFFGPGTRLTVL.

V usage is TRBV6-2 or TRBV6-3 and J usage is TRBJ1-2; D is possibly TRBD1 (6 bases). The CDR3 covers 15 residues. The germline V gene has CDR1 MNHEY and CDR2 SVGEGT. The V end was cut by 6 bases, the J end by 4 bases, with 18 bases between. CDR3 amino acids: CASSETGTLFYGYTF. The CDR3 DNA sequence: TGTGCCAGCAGCGAGACCGGGACACTGTTCTATGGCTACACCTTC.

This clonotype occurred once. The CDR3 sequence is CGARQGQGNTEAFF. CDR3 DNA: TGCGGCGCCCGACAAGGCCAGGGGAACACTGAAGCTTTCTTT. The V gene is TRBV20-1, the J gene TRBJ1-1; D is possibly TRBD1 (5 bases). The CDR3 runs 14 residues. From germline, CDR1 is DFQATT and CDR2 SNEGSKA (reference sequence).

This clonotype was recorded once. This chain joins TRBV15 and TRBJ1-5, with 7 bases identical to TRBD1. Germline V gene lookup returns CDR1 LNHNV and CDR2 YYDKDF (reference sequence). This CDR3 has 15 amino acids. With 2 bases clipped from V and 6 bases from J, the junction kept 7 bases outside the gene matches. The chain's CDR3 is CATSRSRQGGQPQHF. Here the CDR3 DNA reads TGTGCCACCAGCAGATCCCGACAGGGAGGTCAGCCCCAGCATTTT.

The CDR3 sequence is CASSPRDREWTTEAFF. DNA of the CDR3: TGTGCCAGCAGCCCCCGGGACAGGGAGTGGACCACTGAAGCTTTCTTT. V usage is TRBV11-2 and J usage is TRBJ1-1; 9 nucleotides match TRBD1. V trimming: 5 bases; J trimming: 4 bases; junction bases outside the gene matches: 11. This CDR3 has 16 amino acids. Germline-derived CDR1 and CDR2 are SGHAT and FQNNGV.

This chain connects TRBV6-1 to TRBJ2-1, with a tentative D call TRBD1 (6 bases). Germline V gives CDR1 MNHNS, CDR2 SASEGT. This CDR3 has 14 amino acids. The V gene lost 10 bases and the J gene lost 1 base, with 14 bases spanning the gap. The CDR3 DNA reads TGTGCCAACAAAGGGACAAGGTCCTACAATGAGCAGTTCTTC. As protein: CANKGTRSYNEQFF.